These 5 T cell receptor beta chains were sequenced from one sample in a study of control samples from healthy donors and cancer patients. This table comes from immunoSEQ multiplex PCR, and its TCRdb copy is limited to in-frame clones, with some not included. Found here are about 34,000 clones, roughly 92% of them singletons; the top ten hold under 2%. The sample comprised PBMCs. The receptors originated from a middle-aged man with colorectal cancer.

This clone showed up just once. The chain employs TRBV20-1 and TRBJ1-1; D ambiguous. Trimming took off 6 bases at V and 8 bases at J, with 13 bases between the two ends. CDR1 is DFQATT, CDR2 SNEGSKA, per germline (reference sequence). The CDR3 has 11 residues. The CDR3 nucleotides read TGCAGTGCGCTCCTCCGCCCCGAAGCTTTCTTT. Amino acid sequence: CSALLRPEAFF.

This clone was counted a single time. V is TRBV27 and J is TRBJ1-3; TRBD1 matches 8 bases. Germline V gene lookup returns CDR1 MNHEY and CDR2 SMNVEV (reference sequence). The CDR3 has 16 residues. V lost 0 bases, J lost 2 bases, and 3 bases stayed unmatched. The CDR3 DNA reads as TGTGCCAGCAGTTTATCGGGGGGACAGGCTGGAAACACCATATATTTT. Its protein product is CASSLSGGQAGNTIYF.

The J gene is TRBJ1-2, the V gene TRBV5-4, with no clear D. Trimming took 3 bases from V and 4 from J, leaving 10 bases between them. This CDR3 spans 13 amino acids. Germline CDR1 is SGHNT and CDR2 is YYREEE (reference sequence). The CDR3 loop is CASSSGLTYGYTF. The CDR3 coding sequence is TGTGCCAGCAGCTCTGGTCTAACCTATGGCTACACCTTC.

V usage is TRBV11-2 and J usage is TRBJ1-2; D is ambiguous. Trimming pared 5 bases from V and 4 bases from J, leaving 14 bases between. There are 14 residues in the CDR3. The germline V gene has CDR1 SGHAT and CDR2 FQNNGV. The CDR3 reads CASSPRWSFYGYTF. DNA of the CDR3: TGTGCCAGCAGCCCCCGGTGGAGCTTCTATGGCTACACCTTC.

This clone has just one count. V and J are TRBV6-5 and TRBJ2-7, with TRBD2 matching 8 bases. The CDR3 length is 15 residues. Germline CDR1 is MNHEY and CDR2 is SVGAGI. J gave up 0 bases and V 4 bases, and 5 bases lay outside the gene matches. Here the CDR3 DNA reads TGTGCCAGCAGTTCCCCGGGGGGGAACTCCTACGAGCAGTACTTC. Amino acid sequence: CASSSPGGNSYEQYF.